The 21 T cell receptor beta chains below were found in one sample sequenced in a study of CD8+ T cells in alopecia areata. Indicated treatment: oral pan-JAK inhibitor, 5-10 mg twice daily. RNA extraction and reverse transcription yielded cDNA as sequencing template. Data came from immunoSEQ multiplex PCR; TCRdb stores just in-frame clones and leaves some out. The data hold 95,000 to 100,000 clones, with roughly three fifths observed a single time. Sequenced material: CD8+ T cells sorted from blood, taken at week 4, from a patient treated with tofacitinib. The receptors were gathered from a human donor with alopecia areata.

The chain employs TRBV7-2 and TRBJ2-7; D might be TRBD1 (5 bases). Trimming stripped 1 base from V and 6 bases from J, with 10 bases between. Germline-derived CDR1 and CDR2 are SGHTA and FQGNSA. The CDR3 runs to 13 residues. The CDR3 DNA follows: TGTGCCAGCAGCTTAGTGGTGGGGCCCGAGCAGTACTTC. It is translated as CASSLVVGPEQYF.

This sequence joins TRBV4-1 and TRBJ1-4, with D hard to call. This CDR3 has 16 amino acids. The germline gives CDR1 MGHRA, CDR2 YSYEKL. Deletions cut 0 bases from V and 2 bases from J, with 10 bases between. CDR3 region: CASSQEPAATNEKLFF. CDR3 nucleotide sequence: TGCGCCAGCAGCCAAGAGCCGGCGGCGACTAATGAAAAACTGTTTTTT.

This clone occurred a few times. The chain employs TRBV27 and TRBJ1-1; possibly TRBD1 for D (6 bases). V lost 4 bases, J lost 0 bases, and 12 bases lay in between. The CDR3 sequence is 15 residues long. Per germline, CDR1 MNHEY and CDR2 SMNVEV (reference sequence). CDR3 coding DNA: TGTGCCAGCAGTTCACCTCAGGGGATGAACACTGAAGCTTTCTTT. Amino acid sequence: CASSSPQGMNTEAFF.

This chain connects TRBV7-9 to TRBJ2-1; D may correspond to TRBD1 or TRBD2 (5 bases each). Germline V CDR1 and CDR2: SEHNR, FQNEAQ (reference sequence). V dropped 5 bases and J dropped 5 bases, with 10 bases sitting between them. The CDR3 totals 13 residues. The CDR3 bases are TGTGCCAGCAGCGACGGGGCTAACAATGAGCAGTTCTTC. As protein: CASSDGANNEQFF. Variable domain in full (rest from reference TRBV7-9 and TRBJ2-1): DTGVSQNPRHKITKRGQNVTFRCDPISEHNRLYWYRQTLGQGPEFLTYFQNEAQLEKSRLLSDRFSAERPKGSFSTLEIQRTEQGDSAMYLCASSDGANNEQFFGPGTRLTVL.

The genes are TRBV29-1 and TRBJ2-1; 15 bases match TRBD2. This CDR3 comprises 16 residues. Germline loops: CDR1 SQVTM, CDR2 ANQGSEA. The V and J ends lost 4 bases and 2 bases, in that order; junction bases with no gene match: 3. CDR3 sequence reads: CSVGGLAGGTYNEQFF. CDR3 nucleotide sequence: TGCAGCGTTGGGGGACTAGCGGGGGGTACCTACAATGAGCAGTTCTTC.

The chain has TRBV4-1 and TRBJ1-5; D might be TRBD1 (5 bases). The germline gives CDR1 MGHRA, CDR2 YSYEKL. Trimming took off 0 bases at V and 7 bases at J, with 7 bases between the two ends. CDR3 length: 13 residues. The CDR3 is CASSQDRDQPQHF. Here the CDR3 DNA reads TGCGCCAGCAGCCAAGACAGGGACCAGCCCCAGCATTTT.

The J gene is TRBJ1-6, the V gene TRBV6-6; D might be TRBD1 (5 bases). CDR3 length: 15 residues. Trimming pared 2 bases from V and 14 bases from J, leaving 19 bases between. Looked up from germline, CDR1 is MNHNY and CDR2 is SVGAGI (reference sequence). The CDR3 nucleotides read TGTGCCAGCAGTTACGCGGACAAGGAAAGCCAGACCCTCCACTTT. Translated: CASSYADKESQTLHF.

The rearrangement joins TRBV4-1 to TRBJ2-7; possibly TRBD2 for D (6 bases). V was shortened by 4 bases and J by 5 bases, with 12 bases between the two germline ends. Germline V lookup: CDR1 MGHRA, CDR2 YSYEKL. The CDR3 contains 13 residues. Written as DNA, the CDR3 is TGCGCCAGCAGCCCGACTAGATCCCACGAGCAGTACTTC. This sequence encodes CASSPTRSHEQYF.

DNA of the CDR3: TGTGCCAGCAGCTTAGCGGGGTCTGGGGCCAACGTCCTGACTTTC. Translating gives CASSLAGSGANVLTF. The chain uses TRBV7-6 and TRBJ2-6; D gene unclear. Trimming shortened V by 0 bases and J by 1 base, and 4 bases separated the two germline ends. There are 15 residues in the CDR3. Per the germline V gene, CDR1 is SGHVS and CDR2 is FNYEAQ. The full variable domain, in which reference TRBV7-6 and TRBJ2-6 provide the parts outside the CDR3, is GAGVSQSPRYKVTKRGQDVALRCDPISGHVSLYWYRQALGQGPEFLTYFNYEAQQDKSGLPNDRFSAERPEGSISTLTIQRTEQRDSAMYRCASSLAGSGANVLTFGAGSRLTVL.

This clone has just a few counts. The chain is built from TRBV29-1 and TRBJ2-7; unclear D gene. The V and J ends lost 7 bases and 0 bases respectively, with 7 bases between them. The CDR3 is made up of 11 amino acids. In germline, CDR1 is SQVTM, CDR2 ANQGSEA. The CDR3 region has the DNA TGCAGCGCTGTGAGCTCCTACGAGCAGTACTTC. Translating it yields CSAVSSYEQYF.

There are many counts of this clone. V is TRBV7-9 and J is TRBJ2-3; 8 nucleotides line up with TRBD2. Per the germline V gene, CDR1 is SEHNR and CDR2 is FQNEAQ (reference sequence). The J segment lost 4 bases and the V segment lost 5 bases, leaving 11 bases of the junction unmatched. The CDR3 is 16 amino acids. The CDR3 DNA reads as TGTGCCAGCAGCCCACGAAGCGGGAGTGATGCAGATACGCAGTATTTT. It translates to CASSPRSGSDADTQYF.

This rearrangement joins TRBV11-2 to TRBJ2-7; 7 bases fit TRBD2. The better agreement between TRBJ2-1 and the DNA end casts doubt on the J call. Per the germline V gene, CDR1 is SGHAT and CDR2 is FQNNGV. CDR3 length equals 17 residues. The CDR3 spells CASSLPNLADSYNEQFF. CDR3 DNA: TGTGCCAGCAGCCTCCCAAATCTAGCGGACTCCTACAATGAGCAGTTCTTC.

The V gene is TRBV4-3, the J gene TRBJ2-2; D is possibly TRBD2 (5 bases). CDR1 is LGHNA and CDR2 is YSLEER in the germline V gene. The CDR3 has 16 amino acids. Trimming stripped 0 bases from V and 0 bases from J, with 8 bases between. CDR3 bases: TGCGCCAGCAGCCAAGATTGGAGGACGAACACCGGGGAGCTGTTTTTT. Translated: CASSQDWRTNTGELFF.

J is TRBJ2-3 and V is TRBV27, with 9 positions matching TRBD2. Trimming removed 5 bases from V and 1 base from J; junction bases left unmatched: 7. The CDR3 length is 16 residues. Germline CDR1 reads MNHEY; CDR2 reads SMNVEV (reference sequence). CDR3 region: CASSILAGWGTDTQYF. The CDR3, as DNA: TGTGCCAGCAGTATCCTAGCGGGATGGGGCACAGATACGCAGTATTTT.

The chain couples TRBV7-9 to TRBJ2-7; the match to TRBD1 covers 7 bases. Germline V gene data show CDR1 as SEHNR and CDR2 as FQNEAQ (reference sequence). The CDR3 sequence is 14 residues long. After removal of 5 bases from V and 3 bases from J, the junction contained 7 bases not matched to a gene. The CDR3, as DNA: TGTGCCAGCAGCCGACGGGACAGAGTCTACGAGCAGTACTTC. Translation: CASSRRDRVYEQYF.

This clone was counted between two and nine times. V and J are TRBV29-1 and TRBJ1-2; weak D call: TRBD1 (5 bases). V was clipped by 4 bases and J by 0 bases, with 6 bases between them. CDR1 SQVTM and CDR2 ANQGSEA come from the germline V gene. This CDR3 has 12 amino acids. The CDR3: CSVVQANYGYTF. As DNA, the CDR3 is TGCAGCGTTGTACAGGCTAACTATGGCTACACCTTC. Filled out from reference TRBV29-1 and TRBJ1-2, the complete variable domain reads SAVISQKPSRDICQRGTSLTIQCQVDSQVTMMFWYRQQPGQSLTLIATANQGSEATYESGFVIDKFPISRPNLTFSTLTVSNMSPEDSSIYLCSVVQANYGYTFGSGTRLTVV.

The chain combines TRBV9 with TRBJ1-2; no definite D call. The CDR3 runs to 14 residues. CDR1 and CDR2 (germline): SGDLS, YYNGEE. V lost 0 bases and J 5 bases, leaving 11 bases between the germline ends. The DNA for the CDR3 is TGTGCCAGCAGCGTAGGGAGGGCCGTGTATGGCTACACCTTC. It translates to CASSVGRAVYGYTF.

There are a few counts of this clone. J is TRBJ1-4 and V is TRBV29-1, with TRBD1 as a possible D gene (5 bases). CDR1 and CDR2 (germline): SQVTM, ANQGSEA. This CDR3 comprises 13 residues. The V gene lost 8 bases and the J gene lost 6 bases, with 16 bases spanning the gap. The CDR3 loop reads CSSRRGEDEKLFF. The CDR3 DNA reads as TGCAGCTCCCGTCGGGGGGAAGATGAAAAACTGTTTTTT.

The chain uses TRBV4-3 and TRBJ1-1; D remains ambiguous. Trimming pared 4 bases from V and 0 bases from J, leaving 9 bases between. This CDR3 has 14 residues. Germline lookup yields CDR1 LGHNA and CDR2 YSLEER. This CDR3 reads CASSPSYMNTEAFF. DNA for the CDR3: TGCGCCAGCAGCCCCTCATACATGAACACTGAAGCTTTCTTT.

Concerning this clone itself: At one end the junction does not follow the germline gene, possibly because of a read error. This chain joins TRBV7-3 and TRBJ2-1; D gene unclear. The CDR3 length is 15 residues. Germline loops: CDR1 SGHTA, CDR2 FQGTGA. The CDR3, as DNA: TGCGCCAGCAGCCAAGCCATTTCCAGCCACAATGAGCAGTTCTTC. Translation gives CASSQAISSHNEQFF.

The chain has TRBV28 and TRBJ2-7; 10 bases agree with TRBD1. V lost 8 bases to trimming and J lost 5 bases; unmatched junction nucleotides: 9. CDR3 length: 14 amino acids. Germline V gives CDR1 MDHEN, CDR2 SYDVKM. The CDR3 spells CASGWDRGAHEQYF. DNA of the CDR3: TGTGCCAGCGGATGGGACAGGGGAGCCCACGAGCAGTACTTC.